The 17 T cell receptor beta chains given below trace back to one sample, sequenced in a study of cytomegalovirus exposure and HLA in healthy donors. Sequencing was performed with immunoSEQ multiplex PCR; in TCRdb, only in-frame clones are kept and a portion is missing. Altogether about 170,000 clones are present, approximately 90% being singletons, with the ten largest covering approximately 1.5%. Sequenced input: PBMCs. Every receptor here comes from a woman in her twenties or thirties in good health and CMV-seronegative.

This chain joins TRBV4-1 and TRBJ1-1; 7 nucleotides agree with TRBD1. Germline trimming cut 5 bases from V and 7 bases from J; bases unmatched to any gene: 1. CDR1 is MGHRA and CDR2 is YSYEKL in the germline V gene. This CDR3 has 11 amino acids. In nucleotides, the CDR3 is TGCGCCAGCAGCGCAGGGGGTGAAGCTTTCTTT. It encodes CASSAGGEAFF.

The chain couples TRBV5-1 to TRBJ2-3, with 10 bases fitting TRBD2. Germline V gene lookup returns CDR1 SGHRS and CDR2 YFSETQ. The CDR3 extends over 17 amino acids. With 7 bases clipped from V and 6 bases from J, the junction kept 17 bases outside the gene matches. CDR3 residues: CASRRGSLAGAPDTQYF. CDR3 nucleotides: TGCGCCAGCCGCCGCGGGTCCCTAGCGGGGGCCCCCGATACGCAGTATTTT. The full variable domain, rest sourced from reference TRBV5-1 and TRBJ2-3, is KAGVTQTPRYLIKTRGQQVTLSCSPISGHRSVSWYQQTPGQGLQFLFEYFSETQRNKGNFPGRFSGRQFSNSRSEMNVSTLELGDSALYLCASRRGSLAGAPDTQYFGPGTRLTVL.

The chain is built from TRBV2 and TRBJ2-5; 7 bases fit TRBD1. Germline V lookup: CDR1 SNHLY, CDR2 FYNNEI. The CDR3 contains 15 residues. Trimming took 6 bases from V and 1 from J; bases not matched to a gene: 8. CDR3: CASRRVWDSQETQYF. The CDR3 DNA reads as TGTGCCAGCAGGAGGGTCTGGGACAGCCAAGAGACCCAGTACTTC. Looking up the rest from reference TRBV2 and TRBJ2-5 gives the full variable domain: EPEVTQTPSHQVTQMGQEVILRCVPISNHLYFYWYRQILGQKVEFLVSFYNNEISEKSEIFDDQFSVERPDGSNFTLKIRSTKLEDSAMYFCASRRVWDSQETQYFGPGTRLLVL.

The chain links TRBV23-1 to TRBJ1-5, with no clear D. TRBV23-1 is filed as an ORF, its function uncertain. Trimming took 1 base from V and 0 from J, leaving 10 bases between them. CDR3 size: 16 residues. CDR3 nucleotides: TGCGCCAGCAGTCAATACTGCGTTCGTAGCAATCAGCCCCAGCATTTT. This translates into CASSQYCVRSNQPQHF.

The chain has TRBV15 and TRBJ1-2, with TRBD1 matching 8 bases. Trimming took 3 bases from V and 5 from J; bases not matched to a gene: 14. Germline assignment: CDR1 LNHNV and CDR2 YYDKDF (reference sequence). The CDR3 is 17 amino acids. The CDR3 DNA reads TGTGCCACCAGCAGGGGACAGGTCTGGACGTCCAAATATGGCTACACCTTC. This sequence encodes CATSRGQVWTSKYGYTF.

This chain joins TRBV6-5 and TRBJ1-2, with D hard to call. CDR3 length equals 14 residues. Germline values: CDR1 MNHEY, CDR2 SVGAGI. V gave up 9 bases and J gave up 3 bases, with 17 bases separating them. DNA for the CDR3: TGTGCCAGTACTTCTAGAAACCCGTACTATGGCTACACCTTC. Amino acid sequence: CASTSRNPYYGYTF.

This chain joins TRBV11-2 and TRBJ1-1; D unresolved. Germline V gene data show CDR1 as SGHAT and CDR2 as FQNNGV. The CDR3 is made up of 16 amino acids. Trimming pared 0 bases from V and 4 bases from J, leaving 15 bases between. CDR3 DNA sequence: TGTGCCAGCAGCTTAGATAGGTATCGGGGATTCACTGAAGCTTTCTTT. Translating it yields CASSLDRYRGFTEAFF.

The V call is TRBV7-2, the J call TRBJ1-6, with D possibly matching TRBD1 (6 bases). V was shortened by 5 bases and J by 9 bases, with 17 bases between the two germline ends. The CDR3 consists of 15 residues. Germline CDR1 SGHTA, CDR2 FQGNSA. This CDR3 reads CASSPRTGSISPLHF. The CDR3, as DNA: TGTGCCAGCAGCCCGCGAACAGGGTCCATTTCACCCCTCCACTTT.

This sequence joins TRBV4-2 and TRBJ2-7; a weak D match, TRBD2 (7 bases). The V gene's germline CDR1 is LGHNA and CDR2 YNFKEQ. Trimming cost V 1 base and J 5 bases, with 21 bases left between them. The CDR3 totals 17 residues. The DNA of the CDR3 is TGTGCCAGCAGCCAAGGGGGCTTAGGTGGGGGGGCCCACGAGCAGTACTTC. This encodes CASSQGGLGGGAHEQYF.

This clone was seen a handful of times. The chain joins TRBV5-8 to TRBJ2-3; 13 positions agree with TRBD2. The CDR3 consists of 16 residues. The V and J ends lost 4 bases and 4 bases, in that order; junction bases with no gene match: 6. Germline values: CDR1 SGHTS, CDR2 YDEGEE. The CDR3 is CASSSGLAGEADTQYF. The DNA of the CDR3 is TGTGCCAGCAGCAGTGGACTAGCGGGGGAAGCAGATACGCAGTATTTT.

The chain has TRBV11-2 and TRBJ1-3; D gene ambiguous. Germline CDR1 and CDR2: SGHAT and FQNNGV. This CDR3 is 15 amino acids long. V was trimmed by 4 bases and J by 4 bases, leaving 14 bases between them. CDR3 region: CASSYNVYAGNTIYF. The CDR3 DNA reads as TGTGCCAGCAGCTATAATGTCTACGCGGGAAACACCATATATTTT.

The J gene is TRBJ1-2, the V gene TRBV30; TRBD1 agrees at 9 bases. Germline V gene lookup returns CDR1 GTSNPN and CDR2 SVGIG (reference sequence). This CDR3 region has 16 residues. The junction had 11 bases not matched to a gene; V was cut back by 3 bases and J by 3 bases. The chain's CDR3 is CAWSSPRDREYYGYTF. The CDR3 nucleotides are TGTGCCTGGAGCTCACCCCGGGACAGGGAATACTATGGCTACACCTTC.

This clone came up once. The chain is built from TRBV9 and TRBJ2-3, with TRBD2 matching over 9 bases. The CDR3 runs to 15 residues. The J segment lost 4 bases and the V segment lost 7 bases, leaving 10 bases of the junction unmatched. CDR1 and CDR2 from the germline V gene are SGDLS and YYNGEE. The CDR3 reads CASGVGTSTPDTQYF. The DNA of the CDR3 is TGTGCCAGCGGAGTCGGGACTAGCACCCCAGATACGCAGTATTTT.

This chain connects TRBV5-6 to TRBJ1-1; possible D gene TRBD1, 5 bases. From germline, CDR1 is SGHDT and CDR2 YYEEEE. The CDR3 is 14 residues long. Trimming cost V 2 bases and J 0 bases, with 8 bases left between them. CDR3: CASSFGGMNTEAFF. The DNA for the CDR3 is TGTGCCAGCAGCTTCGGGGGGATGAACACTGAAGCTTTCTTT.

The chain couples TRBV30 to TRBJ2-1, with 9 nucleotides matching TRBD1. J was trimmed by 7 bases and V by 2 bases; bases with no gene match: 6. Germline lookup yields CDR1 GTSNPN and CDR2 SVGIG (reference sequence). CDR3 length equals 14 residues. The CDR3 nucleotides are TGTGCCTGGAGTTTACAGGGGGCCCTAAATGAGCAGTTCTTC. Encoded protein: CAWSLQGALNEQFF.

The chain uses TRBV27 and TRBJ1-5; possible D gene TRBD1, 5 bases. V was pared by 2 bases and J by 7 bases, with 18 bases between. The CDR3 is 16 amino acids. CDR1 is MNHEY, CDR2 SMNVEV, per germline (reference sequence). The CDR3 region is CASSLNGGEVGQPQHF. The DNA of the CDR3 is TGTGCCAGCAGTTTAAACGGGGGGGAGGTAGGACAGCCCCAGCATTTT.

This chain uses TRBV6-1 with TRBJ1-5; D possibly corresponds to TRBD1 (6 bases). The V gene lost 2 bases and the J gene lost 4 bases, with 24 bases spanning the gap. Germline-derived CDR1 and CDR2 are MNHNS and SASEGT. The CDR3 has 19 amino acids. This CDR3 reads CASSEFRFLKTGRNQPQHF. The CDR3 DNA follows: TGTGCCAGCAGTGAATTCCGGTTTTTGAAGACAGGACGAAATCAGCCCCAGCATTTT.